These 3 T cell receptor beta chains were sequenced from one sample in a study of blood T cell repertoires in COVID-19. Libraries were prepared by immunoSEQ multiplex PCR; TCRdb keeps only in-frame clonotypes and omits some of them. Seen here are about 130,000 clones, around nine tenths observed once, and the top ten hold about an eighth. Material: peripheral blood. Every receptor here comes from a woman aged 70-85 years with COVID-19, enrolled during active disease.

The V and J genes are TRBV9 and TRBJ2-3, with TRBD1 matching over 7 bases. Germline assignment: CDR1 SGDLS and CDR2 YYNGEE. V shed 6 bases, J shed 1 base, and the junction held 8 bases outside the gene matches. The CDR3 runs to 15 residues. CDR3 DNA sequence: TGTGCCAGCACCGACAGAGGGACAGGCACAGATACGCAGTATTTT. This sequence encodes CASTDRGTGTDTQYF. The entire variable domain, with the rest obtained from reference TRBV9 and TRBJ2-3, is as follows: DSGVTQTPKHLITATGQRVTLRCSPRSGDLSVYWYQQSLDQGLQFLIQYYNGEERAKGNILERFSAQQFPDLHSELNLSSLELGDSALYFCASTDRGTGTDTQYFGPGTRLTVL.

The rearrangement uses TRBV7-9 and TRBJ2-1; 7 positions match TRBD2. This CDR3 is built from 15 residues. CDR1 and CDR2 from the germline V gene are SEHNR and FQNEAQ (reference sequence). Germline trimming cut 5 bases from V and 7 bases from J; bases unmatched to any gene: 11. The CDR3 region is CASSPPGGGWNEQFF. In DNA, the CDR3 is TGTGCCAGCAGCCCACCGGGCGGGGGTTGGAATGAGCAGTTCTTC. Full variable domain (missing parts from reference TRBV7-9 and TRBJ2-1): DTGVSQNPRHKITKRGQNVTFRCDPISEHNRLYWYRQTLGQGPEFLTYFQNEAQLEKSRLLSDRFSAERPKGSFSTLEIQRTEQGDSAMYLCASSPPGGGWNEQFFGPGTRLTVL.

The V call is TRBV28, the J call TRBJ2-1, with 9 bases fitting TRBD1. With V trimmed by 1 base and J by 3 bases, 4 bases remained unmatched. The length of the CDR3 is 16 residues. CDR1 and CDR2 (germline): MDHEN, SYDVKM. The CDR3 DNA sequence: TGTGCCAGCAGTTTATTGTCGGGACAGGGCTACAATGAGCAGTTCTTC. This gives the protein CASSLLSGQGYNEQFF. The full variable domain, rest sourced from reference TRBV28 and TRBJ2-1, is DVKVTQSSRYLVKRTGEKVFLECVQDMDHENMFWYRQDPGLGLRLIYFSYDVKMKEKGDIPEGYSVSREKKERFSLILESASTNQTSMYLCASSLLSGQGYNEQFFGPGTRLTVL.